This entry is about one T cell receptor beta chain. This CDR3 is built from 15 residues. Germline CDR1 reads MDHEN; CDR2 reads SYDVKM. V lost 8 bases, J lost 6 bases, and 9 bases stayed unmatched. Squamous cell carcinoma tissue after treatment was collected an average of 31 days into therapy. This entry belongs to a study of T cells in tumors after PD-1 blockade. Sequenced by immunoSEQ multiplex PCR; TCRdb stores in-frame clones only, minus some. The sample gives about 4,000 clones, around two thirds of which show up once; 62% is in the top ten. The sample in question was tumor tissue, obtained after anti-PD-1 treatment. The chain couples TRBV28 to TRBJ2-1; TRBD2 agrees at 11 bases. The TCR was taken from a human donor with cutaneous squamous cell carcinoma. The chain's CDR3 is CASASLAGGGNEQFF. The CDR3 region has the DNA TGTGCCAGCGCCAGTCTAGCGGGGGGTGGCAATGAGCAGTTCTTC. Full variable domain (outside the CDR3, taken from reference TRBV28 and TRBJ2-1): DVKVTQSSRYLVKRTGEKVFLECVQDMDHENMFWYRQDPGLGLRLIYFSYDVKMKEKGDIPEGYSVSREKKERFSLILESASTNQTSMYLCASASLAGGGNEQFFGPGTRLTVL.